Listed here are 18 T cell receptor beta chains from one sample, sequenced in a study of beta chain features in type 1 diabetes. Overall study results and limits: For Type 1 diabetes patients, all four CD4+ subsets carried TCRB CDR3s that were moderately but significantly shorter.

These TCRs' antigens remain unknown. Every bit of the isolated RNA underwent reverse transcription, so sequencing read expressed TCRB transcripts. Profiled with immunoSEQ multiplex PCR; TCRdb holds only in-frame clones, not every one. The sample holds 300,000 or so clones, 7% to 10% seen once. The source material was central memory CD4+ T cells from blood. The receptors shown here come from a man younger than 40 with type 1 diabetes.

Written as DNA, the CDR3 is TGTGCCTGGACAGGTCGGGGGTATACGCAGTATTTT. It translates to CAWTGRGYTQYF. The J gene is TRBJ2-3, the V gene TRBV30; tentatively, D is TRBD2 (6 bases). Germline loops: CDR1 GTSNPN, CDR2 SVGIG (reference sequence). This CDR3 is 12 amino acids long. Trimming stripped 4 bases from V and 7 bases from J, with 12 bases between.

The chain links TRBV6-6 to TRBJ1-2, with D uncertain. Trimming cost V 7 bases and J 3 bases, with 15 bases left between them. Germline loops: CDR1 MNHNY, CDR2 SVGAGI (reference sequence). This CDR3 region has 14 residues. The CDR3 region is CASTDRGPDYGYTF. Here the CDR3 DNA reads TGTGCCAGCACCGATCGCGGGCCCGACTATGGCTACACCTTC.

In regard to this clone: It may be a read error: a sequence one base away is much more abundant. The chain recombines TRBV6-5 with TRBJ1-1; D ambiguous. CDR1 MNHEY and CDR2 SVGAGI come from the germline V gene. V lost 2 bases and J lost 1, with 5 bases in between. This CDR3 is 13 amino acids long. CDR3 DNA: TGTGCCAGCAGTTACAGGGCGAACACTGAAGCTTTCTTT. Its translation: CASSYRANTEAFF.

The chain combines TRBV10-2 with TRBJ2-1; D is ambiguous. The germline V gene encodes CDR1 WSHSY and CDR2 SAAADI. The CDR3 sequence is 14 residues long. The V end was cut by 2 bases, the J end by 0 bases, with 5 bases between. The CDR3 region is CASSELSSYNEQFF. In DNA, the CDR3 is TGCGCCAGCAGTGAGCTAAGCTCCTACAATGAGCAGTTCTTC.

V is TRBV9 and J is TRBJ1-2; TRBD1 agrees at 7 bases. Germline CDR1 and CDR2: SGDLS and YYNGEE. The CDR3 is 14 residues long. Trimming cost V 4 bases and J 1 base; bases outside gene matches: 4. Here the CDR3 DNA reads TGTGCCAGCAGCCCAGGGGGGAGTAACTATGGCTACACCTTC. Amino acid sequence: CASSPGGSNYGYTF.

This clone turned up a few times. This chain connects TRBV7-2 to TRBJ1-5; 7 bases align to TRBD1. This CDR3 spans 16 amino acids. V trimming: 4 bases; J trimming: 6 bases; junction bases outside the gene matches: 12. The germline gives CDR1 SGHTA, CDR2 FQGNSA. The DNA for the CDR3 is TGTGCCAGCAGCTCCCGGGGAGGGGGCGCTTCTCAGCCCCAGCATTTT. It specifies CASSSRGGGASQPQHF.

V is TRBV6-5 and J is TRBJ1-5; the D is unclear. This CDR3 has 13 amino acids. The germline V gene encodes CDR1 MNHEY and CDR2 SVGAGI. V was clipped by 0 bases and J by 4 bases, with 4 bases between them. The CDR3 DNA sequence: TGTGCCAGCAGTTACTCGACTAATCAGCCCCAGCATTTT. Protein: CASSYSTNQPQHF.

This rearrangement joins TRBV7-2 to TRBJ1-2; TRBD1 is a possible D gene (5 bases). Deletions cut 1 base from V and 7 bases from J, with 13 bases between. From germline, CDR1 is SGHTA and CDR2 FQGNSA. This CDR3 is built from 14 residues. In nucleotides, the CDR3 is TGTGCCAGCAGCTTAGGTTCGCAGGGCTCTGGCTACACCTTC. Its translation is CASSLGSQGSGYTF.

This chain connects TRBV4-1 to TRBJ2-7; 11 nucleotides agree with TRBD1. Trimming took 5 bases from V and 5 from J; bases not matched to a gene: 5. This CDR3 is built from 14 residues. The germline V gene encodes CDR1 MGHRA and CDR2 YSYEKL. The CDR3 region has the DNA TGCGCCAGCAGCTCCGGGACAGGGGGAGACGAGCAGTACTTC. Protein: CASSSGTGGDEQYF.

This clone was picked up a small number of times. This sequence joins TRBV4-3 and TRBJ1-1, with D possibly TRBD1 on 6 matching bases. CDR1 is LGHNA and CDR2 is YSLEER in the germline V gene. V was shortened by 4 bases and J by 4 bases, with 16 bases between the two germline ends. The CDR3 spans 15 residues. CDR3 sequence reads: CASSLGAGGGTEAFF. The CDR3 coding sequence is TGCGCCAGCAGCCTTGGGGCGGGAGGGGGCACTGAAGCTTTCTTT.

The CDR3 loop reads CASSRQGEGVYTQYF. The CDR3, as DNA: TGTGCCAGCAGTCGACAGGGAGAGGGCGTGTATACGCAGTATTTT. This chain uses TRBV9 with TRBJ2-3; 7 bases align to TRBD1. The CDR3 is made up of 15 amino acids. Germline V CDR1 and CDR2: SGDLS, YYNGEE. V lost 5 bases, J lost 7 bases, and 13 bases stayed unmatched. Full variable domain (rest looked up from reference TRBV9 and TRBJ2-3): DSGVTQTPKHLITATGQRVTLRCSPRSGDLSVYWYQQSLDQGLQFLIQYYNGEERAKGNILERFSAQQFPDLHSELNLSSLELGDSALYFCASSRQGEGVYTQYFGPGTRLTVL.

This clone has more than one count but fewer than ten. The chain employs TRBV6-5 and TRBJ2-5; 10 nucleotides agree with TRBD1. V gave up 3 bases and J gave up 3 bases; unmatched junction bases: 4. Looked up from germline, CDR1 is MNHEY and CDR2 is SVGAGI. The CDR3 has 15 residues. This CDR3 reads CASSYSGQGEETQYF. DNA of the CDR3: TGTGCCAGCAGTTATTCCGGACAGGGGGAAGAGACCCAGTACTTC.

This chain joins TRBV7-2 and TRBJ2-5; D perhaps matches TRBD2 (6 bases). Germline CDR1 is SGHTA and CDR2 is FQGNSA. V dropped 5 bases and J dropped 2 bases, with 12 bases sitting between them. The CDR3 covers 14 residues. The CDR3 reads CASSPSSGQETQYF. The DNA of the CDR3 is TGTGCCAGCAGCCCCAGTAGCGGTCAAGAGACCCAGTACTTC.

V and J are TRBV7-8 and TRBJ2-1; 7 bases fit TRBD1. The trim removed 1 base at V and 6 bases at J, leaving 6 bases unmatched. Germline loops: CDR1 SGHVS, CDR2 FQNEAQ. This CDR3 region has 15 residues. As DNA, the CDR3 is TGTGCCAGCAGCTTAGGAACTTCAGGGGGCAATGAGCAGTTCTTC. Its protein product is CASSLGTSGGNEQFF.

This clone turned up a few times. The CDR3: CASRRPVGGNSPLHF. The CDR3 bases are TGTGCCAGCAGAAGGCCCGTGGGAGGGAATTCACCCCTCCACTTT. This chain joins TRBV6-5 and TRBJ1-6; D ambiguous. The germline CDR1 and CDR2 sequences are MNHEY and SVGAGI. V was trimmed by 6 bases and J by 7 bases, leaving 16 bases between them. This CDR3 is 15 amino acids long.

The chain combines TRBV27 with TRBJ2-3; no firm D call. Germline V gene sequence: CDR1 MNHEY, CDR2 SMNVEV (reference sequence). The CDR3 loop spans 14 amino acids. The V and J ends lost 6 bases and 2 bases respectively, with 12 bases between them. Written as DNA, the CDR3 is TGTGCCAGCAGCCAACCAAGAACCACAGATACGCAGTATTTT. Its translation is CASSQPRTTDTQYF.

Ten or more counts support this clone. This chain's CDR3 is CASSSDRYEQYF. The CDR3 DNA reads TGTGCCAGCAGCTCCGACAGATACGAGCAGTACTTC. The V call is TRBV7-2, the J call TRBJ2-7, with D perhaps TRBD1 (5 bases). The CDR3 runs 12 residues. Germline CDR1 and CDR2: SGHTA and FQGNSA. The V gene lost 4 bases and the J gene lost 4 bases, with 8 bases spanning the gap. Based on the CDR3 plus reference TRBV7-2 and TRBJ2-7, the full variable domain is GAGVSQSPSNKVTEKGKDVELRCDPISGHTALYWYRQSLGQGLEFLIYFQGNSAPDKSGLPSDRFSAERTGGSVSTLTIQRTQQEDSAVYLCASSSDRYEQYFGPGTRLTVT.

Here the CDR3 reads CASLLGTTYEQYF. The DNA for the CDR3 is TGTGCCAGCCTACTGGGGACAACCTACGAGCAGTACTTC. The V gene is TRBV6-1, the J gene TRBJ2-7; D possibly corresponds to TRBD1 (6 bases). Trimming removed 8 bases at V and 2 bases at J, with 13 bases between. This CDR3 is built from 13 residues. Germline V gene sequence: CDR1 MNHNS, CDR2 SASEGT.